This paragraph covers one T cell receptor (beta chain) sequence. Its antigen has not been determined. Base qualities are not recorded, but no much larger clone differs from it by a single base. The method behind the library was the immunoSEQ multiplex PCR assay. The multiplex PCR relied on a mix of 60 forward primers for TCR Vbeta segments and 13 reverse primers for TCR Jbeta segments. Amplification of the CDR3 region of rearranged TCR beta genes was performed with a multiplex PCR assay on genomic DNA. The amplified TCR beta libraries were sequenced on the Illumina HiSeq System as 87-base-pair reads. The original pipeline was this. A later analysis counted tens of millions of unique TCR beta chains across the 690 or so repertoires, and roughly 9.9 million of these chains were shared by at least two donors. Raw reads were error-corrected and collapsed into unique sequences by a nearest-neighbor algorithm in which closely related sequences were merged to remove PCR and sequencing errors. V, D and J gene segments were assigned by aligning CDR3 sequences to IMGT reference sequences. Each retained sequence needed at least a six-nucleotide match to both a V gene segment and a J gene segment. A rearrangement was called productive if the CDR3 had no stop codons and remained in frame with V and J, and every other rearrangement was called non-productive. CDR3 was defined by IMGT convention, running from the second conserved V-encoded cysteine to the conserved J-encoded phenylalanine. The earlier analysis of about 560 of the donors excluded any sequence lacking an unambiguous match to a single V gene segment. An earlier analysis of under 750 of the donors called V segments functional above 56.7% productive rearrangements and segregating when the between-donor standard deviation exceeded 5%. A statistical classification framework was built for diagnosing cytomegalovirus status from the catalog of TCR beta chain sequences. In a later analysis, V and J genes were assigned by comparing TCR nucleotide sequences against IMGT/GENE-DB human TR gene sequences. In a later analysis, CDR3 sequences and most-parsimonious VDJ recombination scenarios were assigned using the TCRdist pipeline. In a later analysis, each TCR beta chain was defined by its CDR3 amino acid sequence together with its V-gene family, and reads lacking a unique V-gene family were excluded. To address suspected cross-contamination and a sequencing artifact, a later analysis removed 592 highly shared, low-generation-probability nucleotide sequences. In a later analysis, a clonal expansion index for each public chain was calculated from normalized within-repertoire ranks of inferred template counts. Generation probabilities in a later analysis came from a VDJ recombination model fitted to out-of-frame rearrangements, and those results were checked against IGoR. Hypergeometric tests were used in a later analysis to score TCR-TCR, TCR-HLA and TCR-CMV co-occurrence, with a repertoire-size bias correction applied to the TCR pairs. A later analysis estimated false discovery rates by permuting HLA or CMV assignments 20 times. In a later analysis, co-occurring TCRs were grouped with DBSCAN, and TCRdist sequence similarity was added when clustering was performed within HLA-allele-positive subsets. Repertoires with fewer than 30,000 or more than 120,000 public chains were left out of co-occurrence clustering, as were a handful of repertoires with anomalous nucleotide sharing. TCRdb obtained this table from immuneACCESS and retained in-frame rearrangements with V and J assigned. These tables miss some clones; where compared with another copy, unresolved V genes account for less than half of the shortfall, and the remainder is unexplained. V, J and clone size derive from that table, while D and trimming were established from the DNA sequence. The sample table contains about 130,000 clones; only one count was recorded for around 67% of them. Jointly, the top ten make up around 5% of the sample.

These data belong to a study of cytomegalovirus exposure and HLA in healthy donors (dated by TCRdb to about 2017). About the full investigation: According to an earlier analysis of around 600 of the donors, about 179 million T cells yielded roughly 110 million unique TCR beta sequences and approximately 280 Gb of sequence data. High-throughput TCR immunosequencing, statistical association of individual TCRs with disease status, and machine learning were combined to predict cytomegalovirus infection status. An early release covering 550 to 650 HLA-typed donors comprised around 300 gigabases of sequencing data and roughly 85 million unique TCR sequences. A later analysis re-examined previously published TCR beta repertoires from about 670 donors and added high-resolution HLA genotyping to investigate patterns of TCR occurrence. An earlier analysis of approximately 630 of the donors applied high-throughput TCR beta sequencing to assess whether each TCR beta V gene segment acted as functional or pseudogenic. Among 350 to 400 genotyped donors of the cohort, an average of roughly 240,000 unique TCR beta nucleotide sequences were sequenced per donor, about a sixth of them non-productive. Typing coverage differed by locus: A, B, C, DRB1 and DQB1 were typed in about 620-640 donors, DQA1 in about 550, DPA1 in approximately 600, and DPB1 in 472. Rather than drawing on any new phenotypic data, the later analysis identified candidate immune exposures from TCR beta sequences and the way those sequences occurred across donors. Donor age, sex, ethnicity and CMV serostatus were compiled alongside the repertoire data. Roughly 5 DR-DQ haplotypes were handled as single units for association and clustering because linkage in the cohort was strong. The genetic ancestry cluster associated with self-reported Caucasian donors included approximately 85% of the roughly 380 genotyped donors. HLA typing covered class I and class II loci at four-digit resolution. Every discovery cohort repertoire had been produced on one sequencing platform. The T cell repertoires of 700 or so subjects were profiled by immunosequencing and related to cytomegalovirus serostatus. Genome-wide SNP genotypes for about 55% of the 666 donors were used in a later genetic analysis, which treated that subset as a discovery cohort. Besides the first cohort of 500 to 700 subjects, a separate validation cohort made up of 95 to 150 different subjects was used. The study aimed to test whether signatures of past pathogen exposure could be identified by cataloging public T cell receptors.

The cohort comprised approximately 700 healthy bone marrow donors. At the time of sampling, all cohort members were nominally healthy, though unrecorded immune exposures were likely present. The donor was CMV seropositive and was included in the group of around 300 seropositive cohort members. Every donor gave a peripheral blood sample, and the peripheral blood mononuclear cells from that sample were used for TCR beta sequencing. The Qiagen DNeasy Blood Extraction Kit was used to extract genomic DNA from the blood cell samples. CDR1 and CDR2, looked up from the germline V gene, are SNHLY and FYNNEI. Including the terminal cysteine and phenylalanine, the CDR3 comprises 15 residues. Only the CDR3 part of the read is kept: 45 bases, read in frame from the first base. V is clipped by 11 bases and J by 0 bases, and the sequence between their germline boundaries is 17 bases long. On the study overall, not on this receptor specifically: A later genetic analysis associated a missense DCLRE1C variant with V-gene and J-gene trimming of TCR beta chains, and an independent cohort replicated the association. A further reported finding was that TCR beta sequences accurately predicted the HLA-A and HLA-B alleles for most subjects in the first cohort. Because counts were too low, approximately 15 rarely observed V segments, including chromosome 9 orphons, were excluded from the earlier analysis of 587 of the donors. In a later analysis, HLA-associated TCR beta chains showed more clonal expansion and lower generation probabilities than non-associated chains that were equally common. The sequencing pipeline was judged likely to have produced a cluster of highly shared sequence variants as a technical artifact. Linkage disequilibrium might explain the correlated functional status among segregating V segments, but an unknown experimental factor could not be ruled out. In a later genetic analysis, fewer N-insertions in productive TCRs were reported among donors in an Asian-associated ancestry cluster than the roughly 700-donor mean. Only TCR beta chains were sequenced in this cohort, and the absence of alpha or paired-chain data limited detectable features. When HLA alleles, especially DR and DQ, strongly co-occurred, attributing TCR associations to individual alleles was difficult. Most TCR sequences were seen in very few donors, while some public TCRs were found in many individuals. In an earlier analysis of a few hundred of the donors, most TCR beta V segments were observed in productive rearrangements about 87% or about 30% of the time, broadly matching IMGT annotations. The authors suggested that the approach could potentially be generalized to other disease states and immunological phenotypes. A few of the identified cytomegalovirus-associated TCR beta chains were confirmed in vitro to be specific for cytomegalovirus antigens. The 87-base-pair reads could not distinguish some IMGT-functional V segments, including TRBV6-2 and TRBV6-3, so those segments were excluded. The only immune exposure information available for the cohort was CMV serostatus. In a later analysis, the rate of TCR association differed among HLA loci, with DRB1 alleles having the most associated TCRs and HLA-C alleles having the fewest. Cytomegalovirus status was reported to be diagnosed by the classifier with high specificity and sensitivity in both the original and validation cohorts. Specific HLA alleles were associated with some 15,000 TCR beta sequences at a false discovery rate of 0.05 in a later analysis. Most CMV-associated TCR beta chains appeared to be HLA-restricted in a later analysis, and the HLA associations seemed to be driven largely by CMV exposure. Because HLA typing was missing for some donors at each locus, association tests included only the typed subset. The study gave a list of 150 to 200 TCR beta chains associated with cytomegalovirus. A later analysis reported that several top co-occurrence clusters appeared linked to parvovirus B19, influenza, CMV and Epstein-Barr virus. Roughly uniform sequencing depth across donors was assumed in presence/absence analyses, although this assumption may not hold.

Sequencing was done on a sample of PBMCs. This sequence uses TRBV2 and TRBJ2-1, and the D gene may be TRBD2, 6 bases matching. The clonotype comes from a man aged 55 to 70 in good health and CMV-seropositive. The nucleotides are TGTGCCTCAGCCGGGCGGCGGGGCTCCTACAATGAGCAGTTCTTC. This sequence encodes CASAGRRGSYNEQFF.